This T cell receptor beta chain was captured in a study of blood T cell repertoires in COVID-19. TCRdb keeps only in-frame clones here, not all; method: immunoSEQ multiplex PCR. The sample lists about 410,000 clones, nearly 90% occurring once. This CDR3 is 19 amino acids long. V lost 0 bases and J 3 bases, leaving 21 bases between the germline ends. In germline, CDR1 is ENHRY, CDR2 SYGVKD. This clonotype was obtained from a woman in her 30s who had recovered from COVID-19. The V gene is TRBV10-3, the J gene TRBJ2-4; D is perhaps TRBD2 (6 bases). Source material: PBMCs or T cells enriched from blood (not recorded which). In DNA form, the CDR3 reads TGTGCCATCAGTGAGTCCGAGCTCGGGGGAGTTTTAGTCAAAAACATTCAGTACTTC. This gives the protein CAISESELGGVLVKNIQYF.